What follows are 15 T cell receptor beta chains derived from one specimen sequenced in a study of blood T cell repertoires in COVID-19. Method: immunoSEQ multiplex PCR; TCRdb's copy keeps in-frame clones and lacks some. Of 300,000 to 400,000 clones listed, approximately 88% are singletons. Sequenced input: PBMCs or T cells enriched from blood (not recorded which). The receptors come from a woman in her thirties with acute COVID-19.

The V and J genes are TRBV19 and TRBJ2-6, with D perhaps TRBD1 (5 bases). This CDR3 is 15 amino acids long. V lost 5 bases and J lost 1, with 9 bases in between. The germline CDR1 and CDR2 sequences are LNHDA and SQIVND (reference sequence). In nucleotides, the CDR3 is TGTGCCAGTAGTGCTCAGGGTTCTGGGGCCAACGTCCTGACTTTC. Amino acid sequence: CASSAQGSGANVLTF.

The gene calls are TRBV7-9 and TRBJ2-1; a possible D gene is TRBD1 (6 bases). In germline, CDR1 is SEHNR, CDR2 FQNEAQ (reference sequence). Deletions cut 5 bases from V and 0 bases from J, with 14 bases between. The CDR3 covers 16 residues. The CDR3 protein is CASSIQTGSSYNEQFF. The DNA of the CDR3 is TGTGCCAGCAGCATACAGACAGGAAGCTCCTACAATGAGCAGTTCTTC.

This clone has only one observation. J is TRBJ1-4 and V is TRBV20-1, with D perhaps TRBD1 (5 bases). CDR1 is DFQATT, CDR2 SNEGSKA, per germline (reference sequence). The V end was cut by 3 bases, the J end by 5 bases, with 10 bases between. There are 13 residues in the CDR3. CDR3 in amino acids: CSASQGRNEKLFF. For the CDR3, the DNA is TGCAGTGCTAGTCAGGGCAGAAATGAAAAACTGTTTTTT.

This clone has only a few counts. The V and J genes are TRBV3-1 (or the pseudogene TRBV3-2) and TRBJ2-2; D remains unclear. The V end lost 0 bases, the J end lost 4 bases, and 18 bases lay between the germline ends. CDR1 LGHDT and CDR2 YNNKEL come from the germline V gene (reference sequence). CDR3 length: 18 residues. CDR3 sequence reads: CASSQEGALELGTGELFF. CDR3 in DNA: TGTGCCAGCAGCCAAGAAGGAGCCCTAGAGCTCGGCACCGGGGAGCTGTTTTTT.

The gene calls are TRBV5-1 and TRBJ1-2, with D uncertain. Germline loops: CDR1 SGHRS, CDR2 YFSETQ. With 6 bases removed from V and 0 bases from J, the gap between germline ends came to 12 bases. This CDR3 region has 14 residues. This CDR3 reads CASTPSGANYGYTF. CDR3 DNA: TGCGCCAGCACCCCTTCAGGCGCTAACTATGGCTACACCTTC.

V usage is TRBV30 and J usage is TRBJ1-4, with D tentatively TRBD1 (5 bases). The V end lost 0 bases, the J end lost 10 bases, and 24 bases lay between the germline ends. Germline CDR1 reads GTSNPN; CDR2 reads SVGIG (reference sequence). The CDR3 consists of 17 residues. The CDR3 DNA reads TGTGCCTGGAGTGTACCCAATCGACAGCTCCTCGAACGAAAACTGTTTTTT. Translation: CAWSVPNRQLLERKLFF.

This chain uses TRBV7-9 with TRBJ2-2; possibly TRBD2 for D (5 bases). Germline values: CDR1 SEHNR, CDR2 FQNEAQ (reference sequence). V was trimmed by 3 bases and J by 0 bases, leaving 8 bases between them. CDR3 length: 15 amino acids. CDR3 sequence reads: CASSFRESNTGELFF. CDR3 sequence (DNA): TGTGCCAGCAGCTTCCGGGAATCGAACACCGGGGAGCTGTTTTTT.

The chain has TRBV4-3 and TRBJ1-1; no reliable D call. The ends were cut back, 0 bases at V and 5 bases at J, with 16 bases in the middle. The CDR3 runs to 16 residues. The V gene's germline CDR1 is LGHNA and CDR2 YSLEER. The CDR3 loop is CASSQDSSGGRTEAFF. DNA for the CDR3: TGCGCCAGCAGCCAAGATTCGTCAGGAGGGAGGACTGAAGCTTTCTTT.

This chain uses TRBV2 with TRBJ1-4, with TRBD1 matching over 8 bases. The CDR3 is 14 residues long. Germline V CDR1 and CDR2: SNHLY, FYNNEI. V shed 5 bases, J shed 8 bases, and the junction held 7 bases outside the gene matches. The CDR3 loop is CASSIQGEREKLFF. In DNA form, the CDR3 reads TGTGCCAGCAGTATACAGGGGGAAAGGGAAAAACTGTTTTTT.

This chain uses TRBV5-6 with TRBJ1-1; unclear D gene. V lost 0 bases, J lost 0 bases, and 6 bases lay in between. The germline gives CDR1 SGHDT, CDR2 YYEEEE. This CDR3 is 14 amino acids long. CDR3 amino acids: CASSLAQMNTEAFF. In DNA form, the CDR3 reads TGTGCCAGCAGCTTGGCGCAGATGAACACTGAAGCTTTCTTT.

The chain uses TRBV6-6 and TRBJ2-5, with D perhaps matching TRBD2 (7 bases). This CDR3 has 16 residues. The germline V gene encodes CDR1 MNHNY and CDR2 SVGAGI (reference sequence). V dropped 0 bases and J dropped 1 base, with 12 bases sitting between them. Here the CDR3 reads CASSYSVAGAQETQYF. CDR3 coding DNA: TGTGCCAGCAGTTACTCGGTCGCGGGGGCCCAAGAGACCCAGTACTTC.

Here the CDR3 DNA reads TGTGCCAGCAGCCCCAGCCGGACAACCAACTCTGGAAACACCATATATTTT. It encodes CASSPSRTTNSGNTIYF. The rearrangement uses TRBV9 and TRBJ1-3; possible D gene TRBD1, 5 bases. Trimming removed 4 bases from V and 0 bases from J, with 17 bases in between. The CDR3 has 17 residues. The germline V gene has CDR1 SGDLS and CDR2 YYNGEE.

About this clone itself: Compared with germline, one end of the junction differs, possibly owing to a read error. V and J are TRBV27 and TRBJ1-2; 7 bases match TRBD1. This CDR3 region has 15 residues. In germline, CDR1 is MNHEY, CDR2 SMNVEV (reference sequence). CDR3 in amino acids: CASSLTPGGNYGYTF. Written as DNA, the CDR3 is TGTGCCAGCAGTTTAACCCCAGGGGGGAACTACGGCTACACCTTC.

The genes are TRBV7-9 and TRBJ2-7; the D gene is possibly TRBD1 (6 bases). The V gene's germline CDR1 is SEHNR and CDR2 FQNEAQ (reference sequence). V lost 3 bases to trimming and J lost 1 base, with 10 bases between them. This CDR3 is built from 14 residues. The CDR3 DNA is TGTGCCAGCAGCTTCGGACAGACATCCTACGAGCAGTACTTC. It yields the protein CASSFGQTSYEQYF.

The V and J genes are TRBV29-1 and TRBJ1-2; no reliable D call. Between the trimmed V and J ends, which lost 5 bases and 4 bases, there was a span of 23 bases. The CDR3 covers 16 residues. Germline loops: CDR1 SQVTM, CDR2 ANQGSEA. The CDR3 here is CSVPDLVKTVIYGYTF. The CDR3 DNA is TGCAGCGTTCCCGATTTGGTCAAAACAGTTATCTATGGCTACACCTTC.